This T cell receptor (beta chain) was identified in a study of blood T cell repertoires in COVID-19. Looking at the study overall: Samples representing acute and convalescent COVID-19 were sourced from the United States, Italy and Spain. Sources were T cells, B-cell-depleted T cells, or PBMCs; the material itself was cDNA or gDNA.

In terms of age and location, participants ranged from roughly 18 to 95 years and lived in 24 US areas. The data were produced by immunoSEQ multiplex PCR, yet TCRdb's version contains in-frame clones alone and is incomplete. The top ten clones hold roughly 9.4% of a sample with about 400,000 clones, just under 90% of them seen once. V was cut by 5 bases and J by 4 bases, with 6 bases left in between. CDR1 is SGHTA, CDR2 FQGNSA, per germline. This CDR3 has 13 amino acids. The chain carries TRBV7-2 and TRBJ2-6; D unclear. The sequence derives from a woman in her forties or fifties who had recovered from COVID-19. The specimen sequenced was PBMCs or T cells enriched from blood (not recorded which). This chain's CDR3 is CASSDGGANVLTF. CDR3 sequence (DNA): TGTGCCAGCAGCGACGGGGGGGCCAACGTCCTGACTTTC.